The 5 T cell receptor beta chains reported below all come from one sample, sequenced in a study of blood T cells in healthy people across ages. Combining a sample-barcoded 5' primer with a J-beta primer mix, a second PCR ran for roughly 6 to 11 cycles. From the 5' RACE reads, TCRdb called clonotypes with MiXCR, one entry per CDR3 protein. The repertoire holds around 1,600,000 distinct CDR3 sequences, with about 42% as singletons. The specimen was blood. These receptors came from a woman under 30 in good health.

Of note for this clonotype: A read error may account for a junction end that differs from germline. The rearrangement uses TRBV27 and TRBJ1-5; no reliable D call. The CDR3 loop spans 14 amino acids. CDR1 is MNHEY, CDR2 SMNVEV, per germline (reference sequence). The CDR3 DNA reads TGTGCCAGCAGTTCAGCGGCTAGCAGTCAGCCCCAGCATTTT. It encodes CASSSAASSQPQHF.

The chain uses TRBV29-1 and TRBJ1-5, with D possibly TRBD1 on 6 matching bases. V gave up 6 bases and J gave up 1 base, with 10 bases separating them. This CDR3 is 13 amino acids long. The germline CDR1 and CDR2 sequences are SQVTM and ANQGSEA. The CDR3, as DNA: TGCAGCGTGGCACAGGGAAGCAATCAGCCCCAGCATTTT. Its protein product is CSVAQGSNQPQHF.

This chain uses TRBV30 with TRBJ1-6, with D possibly matching TRBD1 (5 bases). CDR3 size: 13 residues. Germline V gene sequence: CDR1 GTSNPN, CDR2 SVGIG (reference sequence). V dropped 2 bases and J dropped 10 bases, with 12 bases sitting between them. CDR3 loop: CAWSYQGGSPLHF. CDR3 DNA: TGTGCCTGGAGTTACCAGGGTGGATCACCCCTCCACTTT.

This clonotype was detected a few times. The chain has TRBV9 and TRBJ2-3; perhaps TRBD2 as D (5 bases). From germline, CDR1 is SGDLS and CDR2 YYNGEE. CDR3 length equals 14 residues. V was shortened by 4 bases and J by 2 bases, with 11 bases between the two germline ends. CDR3 in amino acids: CASSPSGDTDTQYF. CDR3 DNA: TGTGCCAGCAGCCCATCCGGGGACACAGATACGCAGTATTTT. Complete variable domain (other parts from reference TRBV9 and TRBJ2-3): DSGVTQTPKHLITATGQRVTLRCSPRSGDLSVYWYQQSLDQGLQFLIQYYNGEERAKGNILERFSAQQFPDLHSELNLSSLELGDSALYFCASSPSGDTDTQYFGPGTRLTVL.

The chain couples TRBV9 to TRBJ2-1, with TRBD2 matching 10 bases. Germline-derived CDR1 and CDR2 are SGDLS and YYNGEE. CDR3 length: 16 residues. V trimming: 0 bases; J trimming: 10 bases; junction bases outside the gene matches: 10. The CDR3 nucleotides read TGTGCCAGCAGCGTAGGTTCCGGGACTAGCGTAGGCGAGCAGTTCTTC. Its protein is CASSVGSGTSVGEQFF.